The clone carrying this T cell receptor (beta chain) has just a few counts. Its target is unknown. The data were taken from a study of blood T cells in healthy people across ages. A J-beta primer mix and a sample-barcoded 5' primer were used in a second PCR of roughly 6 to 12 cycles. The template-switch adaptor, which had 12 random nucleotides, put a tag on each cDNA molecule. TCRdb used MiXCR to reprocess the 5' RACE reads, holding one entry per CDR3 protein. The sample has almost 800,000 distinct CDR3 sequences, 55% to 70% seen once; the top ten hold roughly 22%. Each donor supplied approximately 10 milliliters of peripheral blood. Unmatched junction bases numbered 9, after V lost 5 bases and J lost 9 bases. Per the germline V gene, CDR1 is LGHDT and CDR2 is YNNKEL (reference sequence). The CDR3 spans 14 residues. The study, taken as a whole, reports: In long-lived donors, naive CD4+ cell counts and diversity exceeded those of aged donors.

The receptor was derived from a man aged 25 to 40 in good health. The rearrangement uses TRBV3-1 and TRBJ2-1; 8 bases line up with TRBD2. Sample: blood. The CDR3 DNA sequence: TGTGCCAGCAGCTCCCCGGGACTAGTTACTGAGCAGTTCTTC. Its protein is CASSSPGLVTEQFF.